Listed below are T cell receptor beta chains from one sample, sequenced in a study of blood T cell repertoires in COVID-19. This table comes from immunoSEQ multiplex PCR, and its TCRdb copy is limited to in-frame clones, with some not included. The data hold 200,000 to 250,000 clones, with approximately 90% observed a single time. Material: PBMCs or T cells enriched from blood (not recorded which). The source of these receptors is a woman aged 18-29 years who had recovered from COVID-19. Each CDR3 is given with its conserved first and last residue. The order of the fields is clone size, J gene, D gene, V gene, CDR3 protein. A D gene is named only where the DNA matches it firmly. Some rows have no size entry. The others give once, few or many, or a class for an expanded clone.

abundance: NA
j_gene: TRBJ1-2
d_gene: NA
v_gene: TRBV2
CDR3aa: CASSTSGLGGKGYTF

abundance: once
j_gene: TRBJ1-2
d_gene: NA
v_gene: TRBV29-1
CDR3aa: CSARPGDYGYTF

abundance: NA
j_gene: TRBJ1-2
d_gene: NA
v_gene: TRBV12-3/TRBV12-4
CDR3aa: CASSFEGYGYTF

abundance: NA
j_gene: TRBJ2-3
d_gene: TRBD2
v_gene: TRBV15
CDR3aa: CATSRPRGGLGTDTQYF

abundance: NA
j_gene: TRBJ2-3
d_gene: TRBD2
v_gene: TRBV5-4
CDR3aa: CASSLAPSGASYDTQYF

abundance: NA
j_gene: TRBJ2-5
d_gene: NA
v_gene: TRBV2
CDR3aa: CASSTPDWKQETQYF

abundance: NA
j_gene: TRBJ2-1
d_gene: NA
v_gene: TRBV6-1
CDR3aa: CASSAGRGDRRNEQFF

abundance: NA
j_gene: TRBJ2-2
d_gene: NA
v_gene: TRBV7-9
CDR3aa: CASSLEDWSRVNTGELFF

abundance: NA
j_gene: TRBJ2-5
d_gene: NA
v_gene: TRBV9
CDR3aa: CASSVGGTPEVETQYF

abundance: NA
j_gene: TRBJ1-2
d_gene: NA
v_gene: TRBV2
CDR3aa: CASSGRGAYTF

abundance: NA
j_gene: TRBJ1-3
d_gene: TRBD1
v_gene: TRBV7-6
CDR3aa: CASSLGQPGNTIYF

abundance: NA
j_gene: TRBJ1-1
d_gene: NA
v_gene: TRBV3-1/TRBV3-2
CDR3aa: CASSLTGPSEAFF

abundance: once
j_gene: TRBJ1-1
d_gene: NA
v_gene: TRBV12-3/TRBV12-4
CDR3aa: CASSTNVFEAFF

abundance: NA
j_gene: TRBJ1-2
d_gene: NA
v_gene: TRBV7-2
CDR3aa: CASSLAGDGEVGGYTF

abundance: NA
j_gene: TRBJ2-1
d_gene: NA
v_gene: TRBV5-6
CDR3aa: CASSLAGISVFF

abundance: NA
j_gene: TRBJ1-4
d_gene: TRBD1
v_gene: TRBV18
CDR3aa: CASSPSGTGDEKLFF

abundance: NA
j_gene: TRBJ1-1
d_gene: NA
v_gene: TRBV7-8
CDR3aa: CASSLAVHTGAFF

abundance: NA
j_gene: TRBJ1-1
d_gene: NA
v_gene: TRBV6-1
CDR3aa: CASSEVQNTEAFF

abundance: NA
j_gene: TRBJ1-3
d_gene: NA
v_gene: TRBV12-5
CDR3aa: CASGPGDLNGNTIYF

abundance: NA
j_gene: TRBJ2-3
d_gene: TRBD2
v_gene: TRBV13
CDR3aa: CASSSGLAGGSPDTQYF

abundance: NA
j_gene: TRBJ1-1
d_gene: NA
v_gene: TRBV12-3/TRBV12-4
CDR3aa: CASSFPGYTEAFF

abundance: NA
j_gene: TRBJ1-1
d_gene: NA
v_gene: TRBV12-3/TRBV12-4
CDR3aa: CASSLTLAEAFF

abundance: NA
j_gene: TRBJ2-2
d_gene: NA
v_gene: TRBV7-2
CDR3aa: CASSPTRKNTGELFF

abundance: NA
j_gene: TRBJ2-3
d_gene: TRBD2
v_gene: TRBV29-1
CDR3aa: CSVSGTSGSTDTQYF

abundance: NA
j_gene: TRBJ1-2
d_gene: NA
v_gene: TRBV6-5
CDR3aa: CASSYSDGLYGYTF